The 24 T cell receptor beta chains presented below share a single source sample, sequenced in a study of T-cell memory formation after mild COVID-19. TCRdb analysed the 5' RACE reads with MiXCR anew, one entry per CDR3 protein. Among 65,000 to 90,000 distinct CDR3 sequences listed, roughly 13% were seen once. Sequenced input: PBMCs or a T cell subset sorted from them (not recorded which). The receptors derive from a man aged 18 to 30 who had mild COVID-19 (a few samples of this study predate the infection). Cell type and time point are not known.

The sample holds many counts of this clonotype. CDR3 DNA: TGCAGCGTTGTTGGCGGCGAGCAGTACTTC. Protein: CSVVGGEQYF. The chain carries TRBV29-1 and TRBJ2-7; no definite D call. Germline assignment: CDR1 SQVTM and CDR2 ANQGSEA. This CDR3 is built from 10 residues. Deletions cut 4 bases from V and 6 bases from J, with 7 bases between.

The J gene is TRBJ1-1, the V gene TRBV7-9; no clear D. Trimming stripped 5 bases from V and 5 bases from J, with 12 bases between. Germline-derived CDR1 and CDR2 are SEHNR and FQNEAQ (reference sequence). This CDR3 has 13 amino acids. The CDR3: CASSPTVATEAFF. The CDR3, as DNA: TGTGCCAGCAGCCCTACAGTGGCGACTGAAGCTTTCTTT.

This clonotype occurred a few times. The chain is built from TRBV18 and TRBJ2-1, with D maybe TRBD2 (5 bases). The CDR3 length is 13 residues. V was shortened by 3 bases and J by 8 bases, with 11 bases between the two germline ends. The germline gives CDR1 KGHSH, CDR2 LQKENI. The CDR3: CASSPDEGYEQFF. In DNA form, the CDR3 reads TGTGCCAGCTCACCCGATGAGGGATATGAGCAGTTCTTC.

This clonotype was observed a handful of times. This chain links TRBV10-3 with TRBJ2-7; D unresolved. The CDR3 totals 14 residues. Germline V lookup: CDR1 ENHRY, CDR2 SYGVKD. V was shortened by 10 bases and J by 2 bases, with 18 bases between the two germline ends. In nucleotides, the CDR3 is TGTGCCACCTACGAAGGTCTGGAACCCTACGAGCAGTACTTC. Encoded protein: CATYEGLEPYEQYF.

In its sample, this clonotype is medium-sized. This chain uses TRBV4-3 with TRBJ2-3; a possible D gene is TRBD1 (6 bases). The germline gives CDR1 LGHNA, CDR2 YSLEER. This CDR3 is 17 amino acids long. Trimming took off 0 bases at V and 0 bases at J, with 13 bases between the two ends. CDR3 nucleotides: TGCGCCAGCAGCCAAGATTGGTCGACAGGCAGCACAGATACGCAGTATTTT. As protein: CASSQDWSTGSTDTQYF.

The CDR3 loop is CASSFSGAGNQPQHF. Written as DNA, the CDR3 is TGTGCCAGCAGTTTTTCAGGGGCGGGCAATCAGCCCCAGCATTTT. The V gene is TRBV27, the J gene TRBJ1-5, with TRBD1 as a possible D gene (6 bases). The CDR3 sequence is 15 residues long. CDR1 MNHEY and CDR2 SMNVEV come from the germline V gene (reference sequence). Trimming removed 3 bases at V and 2 bases at J, with 11 bases between.

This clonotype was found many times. The CDR3 reads CASSPRDIHYGYTF. CDR3 DNA: TGTGCCAGCAGCCCGAGGGACATCCATTATGGCTACACCTTC. The genes are TRBV7-9 and TRBJ1-2; D possibly corresponds to TRBD1 (6 bases). Looked up from germline, CDR1 is SEHNR and CDR2 is FQNEAQ (reference sequence). CDR3 length equals 14 residues. Trimming removed 5 bases at V and 5 bases at J, with 15 bases between.

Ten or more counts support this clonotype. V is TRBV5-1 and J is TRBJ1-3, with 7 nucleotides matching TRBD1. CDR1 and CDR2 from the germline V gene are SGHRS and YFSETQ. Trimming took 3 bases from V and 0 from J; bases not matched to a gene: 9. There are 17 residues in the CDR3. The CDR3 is CASSSGTDHSSGNTIYF. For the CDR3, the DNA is TGCGCCAGCAGCTCCGGGACAGATCACTCCTCTGGAAACACCATATATTTT.

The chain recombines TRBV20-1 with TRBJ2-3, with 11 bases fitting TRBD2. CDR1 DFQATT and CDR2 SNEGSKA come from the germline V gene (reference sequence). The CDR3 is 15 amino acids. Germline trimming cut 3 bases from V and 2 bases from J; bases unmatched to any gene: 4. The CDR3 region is CSARGLAVDTDTQYF. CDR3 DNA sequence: TGCAGTGCTAGGGGACTAGCGGTAGACACAGATACGCAGTATTTT.

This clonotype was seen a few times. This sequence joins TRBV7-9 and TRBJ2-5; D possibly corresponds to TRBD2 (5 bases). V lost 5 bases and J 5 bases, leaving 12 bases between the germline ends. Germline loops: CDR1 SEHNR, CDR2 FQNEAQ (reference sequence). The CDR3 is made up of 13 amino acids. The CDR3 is CASSTSGWETQYF. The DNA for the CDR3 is TGTGCCAGCAGCACCTCGGGGTGGGAGACCCAGTACTTC.

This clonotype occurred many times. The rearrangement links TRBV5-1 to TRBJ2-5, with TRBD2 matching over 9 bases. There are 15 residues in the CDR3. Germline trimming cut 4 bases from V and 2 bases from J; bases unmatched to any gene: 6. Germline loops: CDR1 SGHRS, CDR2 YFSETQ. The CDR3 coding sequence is TGCGCCAGCAGCCCCCACCTAGCGGGGCAAGAGACCCAGTACTTC. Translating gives CASSPHLAGQETQYF.

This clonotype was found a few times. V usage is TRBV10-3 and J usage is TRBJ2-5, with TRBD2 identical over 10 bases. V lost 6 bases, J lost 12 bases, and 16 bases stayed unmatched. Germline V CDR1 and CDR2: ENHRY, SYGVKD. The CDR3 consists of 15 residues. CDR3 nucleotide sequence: TGTGCCATCAGGGGCGACTCCGGGACTAGCGACATTGAGTACTTC. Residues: CAIRGDSGTSDIEYF.

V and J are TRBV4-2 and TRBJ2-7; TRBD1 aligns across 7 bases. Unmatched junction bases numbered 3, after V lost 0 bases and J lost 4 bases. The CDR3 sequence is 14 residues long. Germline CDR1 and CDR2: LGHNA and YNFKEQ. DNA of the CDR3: TGTGCCAGCAGCCAAGAACAGGGGCATTACGAGCAGTACTTC. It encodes CASSQEQGHYEQYF.

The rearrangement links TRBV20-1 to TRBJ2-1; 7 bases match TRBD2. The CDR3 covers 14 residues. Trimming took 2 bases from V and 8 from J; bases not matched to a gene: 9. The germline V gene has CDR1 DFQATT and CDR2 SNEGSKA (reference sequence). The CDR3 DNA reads TGCAGTGCTAGAACCCGGACTAGTCAGTATGAGCAGTTCTTC. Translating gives CSARTRTSQYEQFF.

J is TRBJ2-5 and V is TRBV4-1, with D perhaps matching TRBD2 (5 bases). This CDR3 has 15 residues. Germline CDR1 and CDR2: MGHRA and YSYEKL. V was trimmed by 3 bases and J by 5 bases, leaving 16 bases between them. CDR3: CASSHLLAGSETQYF. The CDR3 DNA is TGCGCCAGCAGCCATCTTCTCGCGGGTTCGGAGACCCAGTACTTC.

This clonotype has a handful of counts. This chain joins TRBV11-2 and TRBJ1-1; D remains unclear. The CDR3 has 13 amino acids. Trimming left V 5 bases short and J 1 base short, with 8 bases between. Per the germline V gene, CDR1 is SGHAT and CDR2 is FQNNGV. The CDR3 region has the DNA TGTGCCAGCAGCCTTAACCCGAACACTGAAGCTTTCTTT. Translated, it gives CASSLNPNTEAFF.

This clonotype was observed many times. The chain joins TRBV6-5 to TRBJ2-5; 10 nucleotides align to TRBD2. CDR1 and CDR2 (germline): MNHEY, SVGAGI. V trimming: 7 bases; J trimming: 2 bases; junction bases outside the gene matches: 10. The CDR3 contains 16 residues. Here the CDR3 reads CASTHLAGEGQETQYF. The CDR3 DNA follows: TGTGCCAGCACCCATCTAGCGGGGGAGGGTCAAGAGACCCAGTACTTC.

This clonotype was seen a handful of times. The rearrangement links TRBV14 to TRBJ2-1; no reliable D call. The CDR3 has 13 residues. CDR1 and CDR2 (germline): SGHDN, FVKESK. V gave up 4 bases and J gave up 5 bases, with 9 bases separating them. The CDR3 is CASSPQVNNEQFF. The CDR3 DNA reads TGTGCCAGCAGCCCTCAGGTGAACAATGAGCAGTTCTTC.

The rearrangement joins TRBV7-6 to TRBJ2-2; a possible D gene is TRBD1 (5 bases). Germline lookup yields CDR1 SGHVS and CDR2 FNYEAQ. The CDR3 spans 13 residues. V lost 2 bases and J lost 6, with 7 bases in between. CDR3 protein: CASSLSGSGELFF. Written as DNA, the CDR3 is TGTGCCAGCAGCTTATCAGGGTCCGGGGAGCTGTTTTTT.

The DNA for the CDR3 is TGTGCCAGCAGTTTGGGGACTAGCGCGTACAATGAGCAGTTCTTC. Translated: CASSLGTSAYNEQFF. V and J are TRBV12-3 or TRBV12-4 and TRBJ2-1; 10 nucleotides match TRBD2. The CDR3 extends over 15 amino acids. The V segment lost 3 bases and the J segment 4 bases; nucleotides outside the gene matches: 3.

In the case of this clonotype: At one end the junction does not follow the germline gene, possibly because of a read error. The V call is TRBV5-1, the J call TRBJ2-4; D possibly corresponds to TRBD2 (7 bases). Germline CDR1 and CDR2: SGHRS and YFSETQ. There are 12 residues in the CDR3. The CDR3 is CVSRGGENIQYF. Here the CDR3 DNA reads TGCGTCAGCAGGGGAGGGGAAAACATTCAGTACTTC.

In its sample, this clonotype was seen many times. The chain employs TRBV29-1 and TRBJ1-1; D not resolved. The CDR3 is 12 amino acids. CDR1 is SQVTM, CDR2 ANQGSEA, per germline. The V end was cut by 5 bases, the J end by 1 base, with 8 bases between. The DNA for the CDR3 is TGCAGCGTTAGCCCTGGGAACACTGAAGCTTTCTTT. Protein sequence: CSVSPGNTEAFF.

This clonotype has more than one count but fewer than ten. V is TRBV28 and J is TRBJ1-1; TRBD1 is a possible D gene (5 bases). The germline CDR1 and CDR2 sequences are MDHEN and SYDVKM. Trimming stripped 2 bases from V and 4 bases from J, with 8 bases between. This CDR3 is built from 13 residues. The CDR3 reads CASSLGGSTEAFF. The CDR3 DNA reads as TGTGCCAGCAGTTTAGGGGGAAGCACTGAAGCTTTCTTT.

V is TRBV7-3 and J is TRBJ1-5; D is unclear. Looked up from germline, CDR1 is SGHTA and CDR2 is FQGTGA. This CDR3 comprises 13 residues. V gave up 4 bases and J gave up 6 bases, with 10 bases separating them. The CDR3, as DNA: TGTGCCAGCAGCTCCACTCTAGGTCAGCCCCAGCATTTT. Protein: CASSSTLGQPQHF.